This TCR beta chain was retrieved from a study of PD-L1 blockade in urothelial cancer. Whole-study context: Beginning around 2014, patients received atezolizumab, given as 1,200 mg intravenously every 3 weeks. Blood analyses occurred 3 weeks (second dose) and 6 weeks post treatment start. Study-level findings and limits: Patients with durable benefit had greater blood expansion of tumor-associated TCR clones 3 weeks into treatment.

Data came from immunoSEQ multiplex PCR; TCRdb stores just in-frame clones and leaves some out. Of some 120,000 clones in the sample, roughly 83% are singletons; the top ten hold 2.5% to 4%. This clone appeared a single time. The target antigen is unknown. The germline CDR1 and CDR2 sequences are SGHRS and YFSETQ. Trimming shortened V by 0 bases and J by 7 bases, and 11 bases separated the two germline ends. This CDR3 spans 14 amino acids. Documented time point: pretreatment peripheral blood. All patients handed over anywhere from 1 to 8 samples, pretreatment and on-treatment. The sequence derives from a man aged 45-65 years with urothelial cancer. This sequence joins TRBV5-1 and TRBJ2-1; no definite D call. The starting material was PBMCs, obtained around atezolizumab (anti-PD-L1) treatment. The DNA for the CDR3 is TGCGCCAGCAGCTTGGTGGAGCGTTGGAATGAGCAGTTCTTC. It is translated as CASSLVERWNEQFF.